This is a list of T cell receptor beta chains from one sample in a study of T-cell memory formation after mild COVID-19. In TCRdb, the 5' RACE reads were re-called with MiXCR into one record per CDR3 protein. The sample contains approximately 400,000 distinct CDR3 sequences, more than 15% of which appear only once. The sequencing input was PBMCs or a T cell subset sorted from them (not recorded which). All receptors come from a man between 18 and 29 years old who had mild COVID-19 (a few samples of this study predate the infection). Cell type and time point are not known. CDR3s include the opening cysteine and the closing phenylalanine or tryptophan. The order of the fields is clone size, V gene, D gene, J gene, CDR3 DNA, CDR3 protein. D genes are given only for firm matches. Only part of the rows carry a size: once, few, many, or a class if the clone is expanded.

clone size: few
V gene: TRBV20-1
D gene: .
J gene: TRBJ2-7
CDR3 DNA: TGCAGTGCTAGACCGAGGAGCTCCTACGAGCAGTACTTC
CDR3 protein: CSARPRSSYEQYF

clone size: .
V gene: TRBV7-9
D gene: .
J gene: TRBJ1-1
CDR3 DNA: TGTGCCAGCAGCTTAGAGGTATCGAACACTGAAGCTTTCTTT
CDR3 protein: CASSLEVSNTEAFF

clone size: few
V gene: TRBV25-1
D gene: .
J gene: TRBJ1-4
CDR3 DNA: TGTGCCAATACGACAGGAGAGAATGAAAAACTGTTTTTT
CDR3 protein: CANTTGENEKLFF

clone size: .
V gene: TRBV3-1
D gene: TRBD2
J gene: TRBJ2-7
CDR3 DNA: TGTGCCAGCAGGTCAGGGACTAGAGGGCCCTCCTACGAGCAGTACTTC
CDR3 protein: CASRSGTRGPSYEQYF

clone size: few
V gene: TRBV24-1
D gene: .
J gene: TRBJ1-4
CDR3 DNA: TGTGCCACCAGTCCGGCCAGGACGAAGGAAAAACTGTTTTTT
CDR3 protein: CATSPARTKEKLFF

clone size: .
V gene: TRBV29-1
D gene: .
J gene: TRBJ2-5
CDR3 DNA: TGCAGCGTTGTGTCAGCCAAACTTGAAGAGACCCAGTACTTC
CDR3 protein: CSVVSAKLEETQYF

clone size: .
V gene: TRBV12-3/TRBV12-4
D gene: TRBD1
J gene: TRBJ2-2
CDR3 DNA: TGTGCCAGCAGTCCCTCCGGGACAGGAGACACCGGGGAGCTGTTTTTT
CDR3 protein: CASSPSGTGDTGELFF

clone size: few
V gene: TRBV4-1
D gene: .
J gene: TRBJ2-1
CDR3 DNA: TGCGCCAGCAGCCGGGAGGAGGCCTACAATGAGCAGTTCTTC
CDR3 protein: CASSREEAYNEQFF

clone size: few
V gene: TRBV5-1
D gene: .
J gene: TRBJ1-1
CDR3 DNA: TGCGCCAGCAGCTTGGGCCCCTTGGGGGGGTACACTGAAGCTTTCTTT
CDR3 protein: CASSLGPLGGYTEAFF

clone size: .
V gene: TRBV6-5
D gene: .
J gene: TRBJ2-5
CDR3 DNA: TGTGCCAGCAGTTATGTTTTGGGAACCGAGACCCAGTACTTC
CDR3 protein: CASSYVLGTETQYF

clone size: few
V gene: TRBV5-1
D gene: TRBD2
J gene: TRBJ2-1
CDR3 DNA: TGCGCCAGCAGCTCGACGACCCCGACTAGCGGAGCTTACAATGAGCAGTTCTTC
CDR3 protein: CASSSTTPTSGAYNEQFF

clone size: few
V gene: TRBV4-1
D gene: TRBD1
J gene: TRBJ1-6
CDR3 DNA: TGCGCCAGCAGCCAGTCGGGACAGGGGCCTAATTCACCCCTCCACTTT
CDR3 protein: CASSQSGQGPNSPLHF

clone size: .
V gene: TRBV27
D gene: .
J gene: TRBJ1-2
CDR3 DNA: TGTGCCAGCAGTTTATCTTATGAGTATGGCTACACCTTC
CDR3 protein: CASSLSYEYGYTF

clone size: .
V gene: TRBV6-6
D gene: .
J gene: TRBJ2-3
CDR3 DNA: TGTGCCAGCAGTTTGGGGGGGGCCCTAGATACGCAGTATTTT
CDR3 protein: CASSLGGALDTQYF

clone size: .
V gene: TRBV7-9
D gene: .
J gene: TRBJ2-5
CDR3 DNA: TGTGCCAGCAGGCGTGCGCTACAAGAGACCCAGTACTTC
CDR3 protein: CASRRALQETQYF

clone size: few
V gene: TRBV30
D gene: .
J gene: TRBJ2-1
CDR3 DNA: TGTGCCTGGAGTGTAGTTATGAGTGGTGAGCAGTTCTTC
CDR3 protein: CAWSVVMSGEQFF

clone size: few
V gene: TRBV7-2
D gene: TRBD2
J gene: TRBJ2-3
CDR3 DNA: TGTGCCAGCAGCTTCGGACTAGCGGGGGGAGGGGATACGCAGTATTTT
CDR3 protein: CASSFGLAGGGDTQYF

clone size: many
V gene: TRBV5-1
D gene: TRBD1
J gene: TRBJ2-1
CDR3 DNA: TGCGCCAGCAGCTTGTCCGGACAGGGCAATGAGCAGTTCTTC
CDR3 protein: CASSLSGQGNEQFF

clone size: .
V gene: TRBV9
D gene: .
J gene: TRBJ2-3
CDR3 DNA: TGTGCCAGCAGCCCCACCTTGGGACTCACAGATACGCAGTATTTT
CDR3 protein: CASSPTLGLTDTQYF

clone size: .
V gene: TRBV7-3
D gene: .
J gene: TRBJ2-3
CDR3 DNA: TGTGCCAGCAGCCAGCAGGGTAGCACAGATACGCAGTATTTT
CDR3 protein: CASSQQGSTDTQYF

clone size: few
V gene: TRBV4-1
D gene: TRBD1
J gene: TRBJ2-7
CDR3 DNA: TGCGCCAGCAGCCCCCTCTCGCGGACAGGGGTCTCCTACGAGCAGTACTTC
CDR3 protein: CASSPLSRTGVSYEQYF

clone size: few
V gene: TRBV27
D gene: .
J gene: TRBJ1-4
CDR3 DNA: TGTGCCAGCCGCCTCAGGCAGGGGTCCCCCATGGGACTGTTTTTT
CDR3 protein: CASRLRQGSPMGLFF

clone size: .
V gene: TRBV19
D gene: .
J gene: TRBJ1-2
CDR3 DNA: TGTGCCAGTAGTTCCCGGGGCTTCCATGGCTACACCTTC
CDR3 protein: CASSSRGFHGYTF

clone size: many
V gene: TRBV29-1
D gene: TRBD1
J gene: TRBJ2-5
CDR3 DNA: TGCAGCGTCGAGGGGGCGTTGGGAGAGACCCAGTACTTC
CDR3 protein: CSVEGALGETQYF

clone size: .
V gene: TRBV12-3/TRBV12-4
D gene: .
J gene: TRBJ2-5
CDR3 DNA: TGTGCCAGCAGTTGGAGCGTTCGGGAGACCCAGTACTTC
CDR3 protein: CASSWSVRETQYF

clone size: .
V gene: TRBV7-6
D gene: .
J gene: TRBJ1-1
CDR3 DNA: TGTGCCAGCAGCTTAGGTGGACAGAGGAACACTGAAGCTTTCTTT
CDR3 protein: CASSLGGQRNTEAFF

clone size: .
V gene: TRBV10-3
D gene: .
J gene: TRBJ2-5
CDR3 DNA: TGTGCCATCACGGGGGATCAAGAGACCCAGTACTTC
CDR3 protein: CAITGDQETQYF

clone size: few
V gene: TRBV15
D gene: .
J gene: TRBJ1-1
CDR3 DNA: TGTGCCACCAGTTTGGACATAAGATTGAACACTGAAGCTTTCTTT
CDR3 protein: CATSLDIRLNTEAFF

clone size: .
V gene: TRBV7-3
D gene: TRBD2
J gene: TRBJ2-1
CDR3 DNA: TGTGCCAGCAGCTTAGCCGTTAGCGGGGGAGTGACGGAAGAGCAGTTCTTC
CDR3 protein: CASSLAVSGGVTEEQFF

clone size: few
V gene: TRBV3-1
D gene: .
J gene: TRBJ2-1
CDR3 DNA: TGTGCCAGCAGTCGACGACAGGCTTCTAGTGAGCAGTTCTTC
CDR3 protein: CASSRRQASSEQFF

clone size: few
V gene: TRBV27
D gene: .
J gene: TRBJ1-2
CDR3 DNA: TGTGCCAGCGCCGAGGATAGGAGCTATGGCTACACCTTC
CDR3 protein: CASAEDRSYGYTF

clone size: many
V gene: TRBV9
D gene: TRBD2
J gene: TRBJ2-3
CDR3 DNA: TGTGCCAGCAGCGCAAGCGGGGGGTCCACAGATACGCAGTATTTT
CDR3 protein: CASSASGGSTDTQYF

clone size: few
V gene: TRBV5-1
D gene: .
J gene: TRBJ2-2
CDR3 DNA: TGCGCCAGCAGCTTGCCAGGGGACACCGGGGAGCTGTTTTTT
CDR3 protein: CASSLPGDTGELFF

clone size: .
V gene: TRBV21-1
D gene: .
J gene: TRBJ1-1
CDR3 DNA: TGTGCCAGCAGCAAAATAAGGCGGAGGAACACTGAAGCTTTCTTT
CDR3 protein: CASSKIRRRNTEAFF

clone size: few
V gene: TRBV20-1
D gene: .
J gene: TRBJ2-6
CDR3 DNA: TGCAGTGCCCATGGTTCAGAGTCTGGGGCCAACGTCCTGACTTTC
CDR3 protein: CSAHGSESGANVLTF

clone size: .
V gene: TRBV5-6
D gene: .
J gene: TRBJ2-6
CDR3 DNA: TGTGCCAGCAGCTTGGTTCGGACCTCTGGGGCCAACGTCCTGACTTTC
CDR3 protein: CASSLVRTSGANVLTF

clone size: many
V gene: TRBV6-2/TRBV6-3
D gene: .
J gene: TRBJ2-2
CDR3 DNA: TGTGCCAGCACCAAAGGGGGACACATGAGGACCGGGGAGCTGTTTTTT
CDR3 protein: CASTKGGHMRTGELFF

clone size: once
V gene: TRBV10-3
D gene: .
J gene: TRBJ2-3
CDR3 DNA: TGTGCCATCAATCCGAATGCTGGGGGAACAGATACGCAGTATTTT
CDR3 protein: CAINPNAGGTDTQYF

clone size: few
V gene: TRBV7-2
D gene: .
J gene: TRBJ2-7
CDR3 DNA: TGTGCCAGCAGAGAGCAGCTAGGGTTCTCCTACGAGCAGTACTTC
CDR3 protein: CASREQLGFSYEQYF

clone size: once
V gene: TRBV2
D gene: TRBD2
J gene: TRBJ2-1
CDR3 DNA: TGTGCCAGCACGGTCGATAGCGGGGCAAACAATGAGCAGTTCTTC
CDR3 protein: CASTVDSGANNEQFF

clone size: .
V gene: TRBV11-2
D gene: .
J gene: TRBJ2-4
CDR3 DNA: TGTGCCAGCAGCCCCCTACAGGGACCCAAAAACATTCAGTACTTC
CDR3 protein: CASSPLQGPKNIQYF

clone size: few
V gene: TRBV20-1
D gene: .
J gene: TRBJ1-5
CDR3 DNA: TGCAGTGCTGAGTCGGGGGATCGGTATAATCAGCCCCAGCATTTT
CDR3 protein: CSAESGDRYNQPQHF

clone size: .
V gene: TRBV3-1
D gene: .
J gene: TRBJ1-1
CDR3 DNA: TGTGCCAGCAGCCAACGGGGAAGCACTGAAGCTTTCTTT
CDR3 protein: CASSQRGSTEAFF

clone size: few
V gene: TRBV6-2/TRBV6-3
D gene: .
J gene: TRBJ2-3
CDR3 DNA: TGTGCCAGCAGTTACGCAGCAGATACGCAGTATTTT
CDR3 protein: CASSYAADTQYF

clone size: .
V gene: TRBV5-1
D gene: .
J gene: TRBJ1-4
CDR3 DNA: TGCGCCAGCAGGTTCACAGAGGGGACTAATGAAAAACTGTTTTTT
CDR3 protein: CASRFTEGTNEKLFF

clone size: few
V gene: TRBV7-2
D gene: .
J gene: TRBJ2-3
CDR3 DNA: TGTGCCAGCAGCGCGATGACTAGCACAGATACGCAGTATTTT
CDR3 protein: CASSAMTSTDTQYF

clone size: few
V gene: TRBV7-6
D gene: .
J gene: TRBJ2-5
CDR3 DNA: TGTGCCAGCAGCCCGAGCGGGCCAGGGTTAGGGACCCAGTACTTC
CDR3 protein: CASSPSGPGLGTQYF

clone size: .
V gene: TRBV12-3/TRBV12-4
D gene: .
J gene: TRBJ1-1
CDR3 DNA: TGTGCCAGTGCCGGGCCCATGAACACTGAAGCTTTCTTT
CDR3 protein: CASAGPMNTEAFF

clone size: .
V gene: TRBV5-1
D gene: TRBD2
J gene: TRBJ2-3
CDR3 DNA: TGCGCCAGCAGCGGGGGGGGGACTAGCGGCACCACAGATACGCAGTATTTT
CDR3 protein: CASSGGGTSGTTDTQYF

clone size: many
V gene: TRBV10-3
D gene: .
J gene: TRBJ2-7
CDR3 DNA: TGTGCCATCAGTGCGGGCTCCTACGAGCAGTACTTC
CDR3 protein: CAISAGSYEQYF